A single sample gave rise to the 23 T cell receptor beta chains below, sequenced in a study of regulatory dendritic cells for organ transplantation. Profiled with immunoSEQ multiplex PCR; TCRdb holds only in-frame clones, not every one. The table records under 15,000 clones, about four fifths of them present only once. Allogeneic regulatory or mature dendritic cells were co-cultured for 5 days with CFSE-labeled sorted T cells at 1:10. The antigens these receptors bind are not known. The sequencing sample was made of naive CD8+ T cells from blood cultured with regulatory dendritic cells. Subset: CD45RA+ naive T cells. These TCRs come from a human donor in good health.

This CDR3 reads CASSLSGTGATGELFF. The DNA for the CDR3 is TGTGCCAGCAGCCTTTCCGGGACAGGGGCCACCGGGGAGCTGTTTTTT. V is TRBV9 and J is TRBJ2-2, with TRBD1 identical over 10 bases. The CDR3 runs 16 residues. CDR1 and CDR2 (germline): SGDLS, YYNGEE. Trimming took 4 bases from V and 4 from J; bases not matched to a gene: 7.

The chain recombines TRBV7-8 with TRBJ2-3, with 7 positions matching TRBD1. Germline values: CDR1 SGHVS, CDR2 FQNEAQ. The CDR3 has 13 residues. After removal of 5 bases from V and 7 bases from J, the junction contained 6 bases not matched to a gene. In nucleotides, the CDR3 is TGTGCCAGCAGCCCATCGGGACAGTATACGCAGTATTTT. The encoded protein is CASSPSGQYTQYF.

This clone was found a few times. The chain joins TRBV5-3 to TRBJ2-1, with 10 bases fitting TRBD2. TRBV5-3 is an ORF for which the function is uncertain. The CDR3 contains 15 residues. With V trimmed by 4 bases and J by 12 bases, 13 bases remained unmatched. The CDR3 reads CARSRQGLASIGQFF. CDR3 sequence (DNA): TGTGCCAGAAGCCGTCAGGGACTAGCGTCAATAGGGCAGTTCTTC.

The chain carries TRBV13 and TRBJ2-7, with D possibly matching TRBD2 (6 bases). The ends were cut back, 0 bases at V and 1 base at J, with 13 bases in the middle. CDR1 is PRHDT, CDR2 FYEKMQ, per germline (reference sequence). This CDR3 spans 16 amino acids. The CDR3 region is CASSLGALGGSYEQYF. In DNA, the CDR3 is TGTGCCAGCAGCTTAGGGGCCTTGGGGGGATCCTACGAGCAGTACTTC.

This clone was observed a handful of times. This rearrangement joins TRBV7-9 to TRBJ1-2; possibly TRBD1 for D (6 bases). The germline V gene encodes CDR1 SEHNR and CDR2 FQNEAQ (reference sequence). The CDR3 contains 13 residues. Trimming stripped 3 bases from V and 4 bases from J, with 9 bases between. The CDR3 loop reads CASSLDRFYGYTF. The CDR3 DNA sequence: TGTGCCAGCAGCTTGGACAGATTCTATGGCTACACCTTC.

The table lists this clone with a few counts. The V and J genes are TRBV7-9 and TRBJ1-1; TRBD1 agrees at 10 bases. The V gene's germline CDR1 is SEHNR and CDR2 FQNEAQ (reference sequence). J was trimmed by 4 bases and V by 6 bases; bases with no gene match: 8. The length of the CDR3 is 15 residues. The chain's CDR3 is CASRQEDRGATEAFF. In DNA form, the CDR3 reads TGTGCCAGCAGACAAGAGGACAGGGGGGCCACTGAAGCTTTCTTT.

The chain links TRBV7-3 to TRBJ2-5, with TRBD2 matching 8 bases. Germline V gives CDR1 SGHTA, CDR2 FQGTGA. The J segment lost 5 bases and the V segment lost 7 bases, leaving 12 bases of the junction unmatched. The CDR3 is 15 amino acids. CDR3: CASTPGGGVGETQYF. The CDR3, as DNA: TGTGCCAGCACCCCGGGGGGGGGCGTTGGCGAGACCCAGTACTTC.

The chain has TRBV11-3 and TRBJ2-3; 11 bases line up with TRBD2. Germline V gene data show CDR1 as SGHNT and CDR2 as YENEEA. With 1 base clipped from V and 2 bases from J, the junction kept 2 bases outside the gene matches. The CDR3 spans 16 residues. CDR3 nucleotides: TGTGCCAGCAGCTTAGGGACTAGCGGGTTCACAGATACGCAGTATTTT. Residues: CASSLGTSGFTDTQYF.

This chain links TRBV5-6 with TRBJ1-6, with D maybe TRBD1 (5 bases). V lost 0 bases, J lost 7 bases, and 5 bases lay in between. The CDR3 loop spans 13 amino acids. Germline-derived CDR1 and CDR2 are SGHDT and YYEEEE. Here the CDR3 reads CASSLGQNSPLHF. In nucleotides, the CDR3 is TGTGCCAGCAGCTTGGGACAGAATTCACCCCTCCACTTT. Together with reference TRBV5-6 and TRBJ1-6, the CDR3 gives the full variable domain: DAGVTQSPTHLIKTRGQQVTLRCSPKSGHDTVSWYQQALGQGPQFIFQYYEEEERQRGNFPDRFSGHQFPNYSSELNVNALLLGDSALYLCASSLGQNSPLHFGNGTRLTVT.

The CDR3 region is CASSSLTGGPYEQYF. The CDR3 DNA sequence: TGTGCCAGTAGTTCCCTGACAGGGGGGCCCTACGAGCAGTACTTC. V is TRBV19 and J is TRBJ2-7; 9 nucleotides align to TRBD1. V lost 5 bases, J lost 2 bases, and 7 bases stayed unmatched. Germline loops: CDR1 LNHDA, CDR2 SQIVND (reference sequence). The CDR3 spans 15 residues. Filled out from reference TRBV19 and TRBJ2-7, the complete variable domain reads DGGITQSPKYLFRKEGQNVTLSCEQNLNHDAMYWYRQDPGQGLRLIYYSQIVNDFQKGDIAEGYSVSREKKESFPLTVTSAQKNPTAFYLCASSSLTGGPYEQYFGPGTRLTVT.

The chain combines TRBV13 with TRBJ2-1, with 10 bases identical to TRBD2. The ends lost 5 bases at V and 1 base at J; junction bases unmatched: 8. The CDR3 is made up of 17 amino acids. The germline gives CDR1 PRHDT, CDR2 FYEKMQ (reference sequence). The CDR3 reads CASSPTETSGSYNEQFF. As DNA, the CDR3 is TGTGCCAGCAGCCCGACCGAGACTAGCGGGTCCTACAATGAGCAGTTCTTC.

The rearrangement joins TRBV10-3 to TRBJ2-2; tentatively, D is TRBD1 (5 bases). Germline V gene sequence: CDR1 ENHRY, CDR2 SYGVKD. The CDR3 covers 15 residues. Trimming removed 3 bases at V and 6 bases at J, with 14 bases between. The CDR3 nucleotides read TGTGCCATCAGTGATCCCCAGGGAAGGCCCGGGGAGCTGTTTTTT. It encodes CAISDPQGRPGELFF.

This chain joins TRBV7-8 and TRBJ2-1; the match to TRBD2 covers 10 bases. The CDR3 runs 14 residues. From germline, CDR1 is SGHVS and CDR2 FQNEAQ. With 6 bases clipped from V and 8 bases from J, the junction kept 7 bases outside the gene matches. This CDR3 is CASRSGGAWDEQFF. CDR3 bases: TGTGCCAGCAGGAGCGGGGGGGCCTGGGATGAGCAGTTCTTC.

The chain has TRBV11-2 and TRBJ2-7; 10 bases match TRBD1. Germline trimming cut 3 bases from V and 3 bases from J; bases unmatched to any gene: 2. Germline V gene sequence: CDR1 SGHAT, CDR2 FQNNGV. The CDR3 spans 14 residues. The CDR3: CASSFGTGDYEQYF. The CDR3 DNA reads TGTGCCAGCAGCTTTGGGACAGGGGACTACGAGCAGTACTTC.

The chain carries TRBV5-1 and TRBJ2-2; 8 bases agree with TRBD1. Germline V gives CDR1 SGHRS, CDR2 YFSETQ. The CDR3 spans 15 residues. Germline trimming cut 0 bases from V and 7 bases from J; bases unmatched to any gene: 5. The CDR3 loop is CASSLGTGRIGELFF. The DNA for the CDR3 is TGCGCCAGCAGCTTGGGGACAGGGAGGATCGGGGAGCTGTTTTTT.

V and J are TRBV19 and TRBJ1-2; 8 bases are shared with TRBD1. The CDR3 sequence is 14 residues long. Germline assignment: CDR1 LNHDA and CDR2 SQIVND (reference sequence). V shed 1 base, J shed 2 bases, and the junction held 0 bases outside the gene matches. The CDR3 nucleotides are TGTGCCAGTAGTATAGGGACAGGGAACTATGGCTACACCTTC. Its protein is CASSIGTGNYGYTF.

In this sample, this clone turned up once. The V call is TRBV7-2, the J call TRBJ2-7, with 11 nucleotides matching TRBD2. The CDR3 loop spans 14 amino acids. Germline V gene lookup returns CDR1 SGHTA and CDR2 FQGNSA. The trim removed 0 bases at V and 6 bases at J, leaving 1 base unmatched. The CDR3 loop reads CASSLAGLAGEQYF. The CDR3 DNA sequence: TGTGCCAGCAGCTTAGCCGGACTAGCGGGCGAGCAGTACTTC.

The chain couples TRBV19 to TRBJ1-2, with 7 nucleotides matching TRBD1. In germline, CDR1 is LNHDA, CDR2 SQIVND (reference sequence). This CDR3 region has 16 residues. Unmatched junction bases numbered 8, after V lost 3 bases and J lost 1 base. The CDR3, as DNA: TGTGCCAGTAGTATCCCCTGGGACAGCTTTAACTATGGCTACACCTTC. This codes for CASSIPWDSFNYGYTF.

This clone occurred a few times. The chain carries TRBV21-1 and TRBJ1-6; the DNA was not compared with TRBD1, the D call given in the table. TRBV21-1 is a recognized pseudogene. This CDR3 is built from 14 residues. The DNA of the CDR3 is TGTGCCAGCAGCAAAGTGACATGTAGTTCACCCCTCCACTTT. This encodes CASSKVTCSSPLHF.

This chain uses TRBV15 with TRBJ2-7; 8 nucleotides agree with TRBD1. This CDR3 spans 14 amino acids. Germline CDR1 LNHNV, CDR2 YYDKDF (reference sequence). V lost 5 bases to trimming and J lost 3 bases; unmatched junction nucleotides: 6. The CDR3 is CATSYGQGLYEQYF. The CDR3 DNA follows: TGTGCCACCAGCTACGGACAGGGCCTCTACGAGCAGTACTTC.

The chain employs TRBV14 and TRBJ2-1, with D possibly being TRBD2 (7 bases). This CDR3 region has 16 residues. V dropped 4 bases and J dropped 9 bases, with 22 bases sitting between them. Germline CDR1 is SGHDN and CDR2 is FVKESK. This CDR3 is CASSRLAGEGRSEQFF. Here the CDR3 DNA reads TGTGCCAGCAGCCGCCTGGCAGGGGAGGGGAGAAGTGAGCAGTTCTTC. The whole variable domain, remainder taken from reference TRBV14 and TRBJ2-1, is EAGVTQFPSHSVIEKGQTVTLRCDPISGHDNLYWYRRVMGKEIKFLLHFVKESKQDESGMPNNRFLAERTGGTYSTLKVQPAELEDSGVYFCASSRLAGEGRSEQFFGPGTRLTVL.

This clone was seen only a few times. The rearrangement uses TRBV5-6 and TRBJ2-7, with 7 bases aligning to TRBD1. V lost 0 bases and J lost 3; bases outside the gene matches: 3. This CDR3 has 14 residues. CDR1 is SGHDT, CDR2 YYEEEE, per germline. The CDR3 is CASSLGDSDYEQYF. CDR3 sequence (DNA): TGTGCCAGCAGCTTGGGGGACAGCGACTACGAGCAGTACTTC. Complete variable domain (other parts from reference TRBV5-6 and TRBJ2-7): DAGVTQSPTHLIKTRGQQVTLRCSPKSGHDTVSWYQQALGQGPQFIFQYYEEEERQRGNFPDRFSGHQFPNYSSELNVNALLLGDSALYLCASSLGDSDYEQYFGPGTRLTVT.

The sample holds one count of this clone. The genes are TRBV5-5 and TRBJ1-2, with D possibly being TRBD1 (5 bases). This CDR3 comprises 15 residues. The germline CDR1 and CDR2 sequences are SGHKS and YYEKEE (reference sequence). The germline V and J ends were trimmed by 0 bases and 6 bases, with 15 bases remaining between them. As DNA, the CDR3 is TGTGCCAGCAGCTTGGGTGGAAAAGGGGAAAATGGCTACACCTTC. Protein sequence: CASSLGGKGENGYTF.